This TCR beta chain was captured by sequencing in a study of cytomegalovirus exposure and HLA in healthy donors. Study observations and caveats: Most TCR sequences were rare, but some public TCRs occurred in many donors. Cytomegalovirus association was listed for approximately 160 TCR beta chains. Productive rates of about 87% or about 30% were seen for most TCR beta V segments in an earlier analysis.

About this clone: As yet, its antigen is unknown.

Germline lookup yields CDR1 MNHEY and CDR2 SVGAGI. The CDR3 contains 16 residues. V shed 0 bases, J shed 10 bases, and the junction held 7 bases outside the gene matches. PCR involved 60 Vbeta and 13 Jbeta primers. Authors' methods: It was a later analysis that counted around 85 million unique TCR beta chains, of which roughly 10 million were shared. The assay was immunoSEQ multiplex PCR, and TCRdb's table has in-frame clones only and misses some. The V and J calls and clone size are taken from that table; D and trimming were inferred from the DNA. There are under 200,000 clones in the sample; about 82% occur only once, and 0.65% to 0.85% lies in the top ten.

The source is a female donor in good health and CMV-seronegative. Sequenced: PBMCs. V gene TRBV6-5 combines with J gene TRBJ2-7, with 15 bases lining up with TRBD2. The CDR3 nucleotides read TGTGCCAGCAGTTACTCGAGGACTAGCGGGGGGGCCGGCCAGTACTTC. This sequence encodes CASSYSRTSGGAGQYF.